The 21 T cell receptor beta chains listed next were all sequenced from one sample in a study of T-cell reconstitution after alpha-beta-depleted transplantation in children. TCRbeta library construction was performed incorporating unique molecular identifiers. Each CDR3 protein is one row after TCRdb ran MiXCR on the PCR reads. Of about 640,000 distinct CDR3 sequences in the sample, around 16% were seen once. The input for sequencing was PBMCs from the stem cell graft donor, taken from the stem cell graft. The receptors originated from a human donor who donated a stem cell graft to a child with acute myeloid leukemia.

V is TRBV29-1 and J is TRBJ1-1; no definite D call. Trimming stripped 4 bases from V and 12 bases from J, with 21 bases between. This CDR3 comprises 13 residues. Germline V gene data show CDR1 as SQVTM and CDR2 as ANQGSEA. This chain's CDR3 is CSVGHLAGVESFF. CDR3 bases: TGCAGCGTTGGTCACTTAGCGGGAGTGGAATCTTTCTTT.

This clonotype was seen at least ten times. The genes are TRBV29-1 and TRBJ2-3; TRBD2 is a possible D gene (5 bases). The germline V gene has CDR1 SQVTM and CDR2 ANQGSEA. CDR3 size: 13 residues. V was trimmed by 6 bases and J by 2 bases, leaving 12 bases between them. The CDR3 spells CSVGRDLTDTQYF. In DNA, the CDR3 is TGCAGCGTAGGCCGGGATCTCACAGATACGCAGTATTTT.

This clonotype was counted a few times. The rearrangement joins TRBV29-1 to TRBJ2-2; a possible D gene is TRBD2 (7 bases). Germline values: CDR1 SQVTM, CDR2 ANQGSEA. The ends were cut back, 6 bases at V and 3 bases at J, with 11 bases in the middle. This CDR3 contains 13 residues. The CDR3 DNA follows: TGCAGCGTGGGGGGGCGGGACACCGGGGAGCTGTTTTTT. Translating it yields CSVGGRDTGELFF.

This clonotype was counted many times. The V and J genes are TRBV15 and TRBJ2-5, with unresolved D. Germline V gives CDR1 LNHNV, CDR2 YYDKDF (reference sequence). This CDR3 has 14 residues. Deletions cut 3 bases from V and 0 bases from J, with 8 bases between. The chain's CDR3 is CATSSRRNQETQYF. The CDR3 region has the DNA TGTGCCACCAGCAGCAGGCGGAACCAAGAGACCCAGTACTTC.

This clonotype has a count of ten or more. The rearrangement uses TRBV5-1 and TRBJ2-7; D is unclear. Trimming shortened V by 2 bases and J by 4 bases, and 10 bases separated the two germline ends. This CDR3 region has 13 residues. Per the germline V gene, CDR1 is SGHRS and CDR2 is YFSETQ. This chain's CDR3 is CASSFERAYEQYF. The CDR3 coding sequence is TGCGCCAGCAGCTTCGAACGGGCGTACGAGCAGTACTTC.

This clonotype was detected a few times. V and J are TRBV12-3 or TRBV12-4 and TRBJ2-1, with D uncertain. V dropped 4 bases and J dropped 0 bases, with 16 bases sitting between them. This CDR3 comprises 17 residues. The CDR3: CASSSGRVSSSYNEQFF. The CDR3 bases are TGTGCCAGCAGTTCTGGAAGAGTATCGAGCTCCTACAATGAGCAGTTCTTC.

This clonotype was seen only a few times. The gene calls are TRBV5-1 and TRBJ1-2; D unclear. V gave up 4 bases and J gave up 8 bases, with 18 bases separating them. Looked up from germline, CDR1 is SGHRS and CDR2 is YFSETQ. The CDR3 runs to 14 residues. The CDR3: CASSPGGVRGGYTF. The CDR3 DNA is TGCGCCAGCAGCCCCGGCGGGGTTCGAGGGGGCTACACCTTC. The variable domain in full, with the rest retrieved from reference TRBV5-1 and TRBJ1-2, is KAGVTQTPRYLIKTRGQQVTLSCSPISGHRSVSWYQQTPGQGLQFLFEYFSETQRNKGNFPGRFSGRQFSNSRSEMNVSTLELGDSALYLCASSPGGVRGGYTFGSGTRLTVV.

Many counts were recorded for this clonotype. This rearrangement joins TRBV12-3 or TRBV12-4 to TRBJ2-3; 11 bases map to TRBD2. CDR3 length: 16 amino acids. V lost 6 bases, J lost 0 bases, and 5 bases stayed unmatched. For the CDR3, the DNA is TGTGCCAGCAGCGAAACTAGCGGGGGAAGCACAGATACGCAGTATTTT. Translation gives CASSETSGGSTDTQYF.

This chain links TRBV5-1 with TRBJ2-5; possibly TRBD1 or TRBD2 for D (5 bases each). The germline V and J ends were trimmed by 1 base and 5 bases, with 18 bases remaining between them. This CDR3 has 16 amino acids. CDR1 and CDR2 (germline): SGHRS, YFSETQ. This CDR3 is CASSLPSGTVEETQYF. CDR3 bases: TGCGCCAGCAGCTTGCCCTCCGGGACGGTGGAGGAGACCCAGTACTTC.

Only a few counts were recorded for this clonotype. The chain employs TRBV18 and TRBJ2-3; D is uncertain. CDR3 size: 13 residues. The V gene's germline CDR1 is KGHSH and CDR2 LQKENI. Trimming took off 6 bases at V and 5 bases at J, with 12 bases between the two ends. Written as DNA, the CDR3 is TGTGCCAGCTCTCTAGACCTGGAAGATACGCAGTATTTT. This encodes CASSLDLEDTQYF.

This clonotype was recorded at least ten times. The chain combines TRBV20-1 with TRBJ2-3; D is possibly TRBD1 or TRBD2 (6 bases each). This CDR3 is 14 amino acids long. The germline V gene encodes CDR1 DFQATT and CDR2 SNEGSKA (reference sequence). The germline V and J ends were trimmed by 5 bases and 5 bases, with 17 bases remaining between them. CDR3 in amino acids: CSAPGTGAGDTQYF. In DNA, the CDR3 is TGCAGTGCTCCAGGGACGGGGGCAGGAGATACGCAGTATTTT.

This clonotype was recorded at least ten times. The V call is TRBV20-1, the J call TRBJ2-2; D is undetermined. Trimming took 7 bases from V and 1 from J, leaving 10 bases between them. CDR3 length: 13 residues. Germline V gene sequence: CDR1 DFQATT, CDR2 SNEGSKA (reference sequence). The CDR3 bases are TGCAGTGTCCCTCTACTGAACACCGGGGAGCTGTTTTTT. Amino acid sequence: CSVPLLNTGELFF.

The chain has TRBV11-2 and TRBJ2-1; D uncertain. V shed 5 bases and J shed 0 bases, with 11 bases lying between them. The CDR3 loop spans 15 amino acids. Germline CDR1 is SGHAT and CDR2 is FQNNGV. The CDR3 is CASSQPYSSYNEQFF. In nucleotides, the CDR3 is TGTGCCAGCAGCCAACCATATAGCTCCTACAATGAGCAGTTCTTC.

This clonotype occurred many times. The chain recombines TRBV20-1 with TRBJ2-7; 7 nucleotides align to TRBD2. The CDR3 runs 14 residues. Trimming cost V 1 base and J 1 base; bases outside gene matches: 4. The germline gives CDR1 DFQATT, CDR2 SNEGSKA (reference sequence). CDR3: CSARVGAGSYEQYF. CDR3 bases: TGCAGTGCTAGAGTAGGAGCGGGGTCCTACGAGCAGTACTTC.

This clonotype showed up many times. In DNA, the CDR3 is TGTGCCAGCAGTTTATCGGGGACGGATTACGAGCAGTACTTC. This codes for CASSLSGTDYEQYF. The chain combines TRBV27 with TRBJ2-7; D might be TRBD1 or TRBD2, each matching 5 bases. This CDR3 is built from 14 residues. CDR1 and CDR2 from the germline V gene are MNHEY and SMNVEV (reference sequence). The V and J ends lost 0 bases and 4 bases respectively, with 10 bases between them.

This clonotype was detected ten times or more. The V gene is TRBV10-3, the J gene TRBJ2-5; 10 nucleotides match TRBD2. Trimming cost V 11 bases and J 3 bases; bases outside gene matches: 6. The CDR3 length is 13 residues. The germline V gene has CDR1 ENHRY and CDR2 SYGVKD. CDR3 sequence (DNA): TGTGCCGCCGCCGGACTAGCGGAAGAGACCCAGTACTTC. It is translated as CAAAGLAEETQYF.

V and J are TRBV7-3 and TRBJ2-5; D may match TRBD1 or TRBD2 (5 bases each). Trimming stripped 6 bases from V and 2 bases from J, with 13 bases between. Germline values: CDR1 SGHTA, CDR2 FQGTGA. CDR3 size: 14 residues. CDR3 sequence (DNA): TGTGCCAGCAGTAACGGTGGGGGACAAGAGACCCAGTACTTC. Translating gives CASSNGGGQETQYF.

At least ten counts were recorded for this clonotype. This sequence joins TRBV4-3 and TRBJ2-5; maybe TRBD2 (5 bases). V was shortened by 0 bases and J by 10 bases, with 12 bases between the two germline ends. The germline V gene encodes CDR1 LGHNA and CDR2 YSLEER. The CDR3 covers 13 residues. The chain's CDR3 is CASSQDHAGFQYF. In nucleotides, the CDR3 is TGCGCCAGCAGCCAAGATCATGCGGGTTTCCAGTACTTC.

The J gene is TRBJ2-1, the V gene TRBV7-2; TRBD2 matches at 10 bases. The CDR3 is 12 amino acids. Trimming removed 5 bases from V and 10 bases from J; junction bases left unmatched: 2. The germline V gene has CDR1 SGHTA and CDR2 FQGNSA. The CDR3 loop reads CASSAGLAEQFF. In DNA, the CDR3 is TGTGCCAGCAGCGCGGGACTAGCGGAGCAGTTCTTC. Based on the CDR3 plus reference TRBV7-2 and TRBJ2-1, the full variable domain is GAGVSQSPSNKVTEKGKDVELRCDPISGHTALYWYRQSLGQGLEFLIYFQGNSAPDKSGLPSDRFSAERTGGSVSTLTIQRTQQEDSAVYLCASSAGLAEQFFGPGTRLTVL.

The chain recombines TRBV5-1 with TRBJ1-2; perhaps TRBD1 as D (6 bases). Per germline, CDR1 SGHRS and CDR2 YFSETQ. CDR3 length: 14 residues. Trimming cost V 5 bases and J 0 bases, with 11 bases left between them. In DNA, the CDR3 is TGCGCCAGCAGGCAGGGGCCCGCTAACTATGGCTACACCTTC. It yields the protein CASRQGPANYGYTF.

The DNA of the CDR3 is TGCGCCAGCAGCCAAGATGTGGCAGGCCTTCCTTACGAGCAGTACTTC. This gives the protein CASSQDVAGLPYEQYF. The gene calls are TRBV4-3 and TRBJ2-7; unclear D gene. V lost 0 bases and J 4 bases, leaving 16 bases between the germline ends. The germline CDR1 and CDR2 sequences are LGHNA and YSLEER. CDR3 length: 16 amino acids.